This paragraph reports one T cell receptor beta chain. The data were obtained in a study of blood T cell repertoires in COVID-19. Study summary: Specimens from acute and convalescent COVID-19 originated in the United States, Italy and Spain. The analysed material was cDNA or gDNA that came from T cells, B-cell-depleted T cells, or PBMCs.

The germline gives CDR1 SGDLS, CDR2 YYNGEE. CDR3 size: 15 residues. V was pared by 4 bases and J by 0 bases, with 11 bases between. Profiling relied on immunoSEQ multiplex PCR, and the TCRdb table lists in-frame clones only, not all of them. The repertoire holds 150,000 or so clones, with about 74% as singletons. V gene TRBV9 combines with J gene TRBJ1-3; D uncertain. This sequence was found in an elderly woman with acute or convalescent COVID-19. Source material: peripheral blood. CDR3 in amino acids: CASSRTASSGNTIYF. CDR3 coding DNA: TGTGCCAGCAGCAGAACCGCGAGCTCTGGAAACACCATATATTTT.